Below, 2 T cell receptor beta chains from the same sample are listed, as sequenced in a study of T cell clonality in common variable immunodeficiency. Some clones are missing from TCRdb's copy, which holds only in-frame ones; the method was immunoSEQ multiplex PCR. Altogether roughly 55,000 clones were found in the sample, and no singletons occur. Source material: peripheral blood mononuclear cells. The source of these receptors is a person aged 18 to 69 in good health.

This clone was recorded at least ten times. The read stops 3 residues short of the end of the CDR3; the missing end is completed from the germline J gene. V gene TRBV28 combines with J gene TRBJ2-3, with 11 positions matching TRBD2. CDR3 length: 16 residues. Germline CDR1 reads MDHEN; CDR2 reads SYDVKM. V lost 4 bases to trimming and J lost 5 bases; unmatched junction nucleotides: 8. The part of the CDR3 DNA that was read is TGTGCCAGCAGTTCATTAGCGGGAGGGCCTATAGATACG. Protein product: CASSSLAGGPIDT. The entire CDR3 reads CASSSLAGGPIDTQYF.

This clone occurred many times. The read is 3 residues too short to cover the CDR3 end, so that end is filled in from the germline J gene. The chain combines TRBV6-1 with TRBJ1-5; 7 bases line up with TRBD1. Germline values: CDR1 MNHNS, CDR2 SASEGT. The ends lost 2 bases at V and 4 bases at J; junction bases unmatched: 5. The CDR3 has 15 amino acids. The CDR3 DNA, read in part, is TGTGCCAGCAGTGAAATGGGGACAGCGAATCAGCCC. Translating it yields CASSEMGTANQP. The whole CDR3 sequence reads CASSEMGTANQPQHF.